This TCR beta chain was captured in a study of shared clonotypes between healthy human individuals. Study-level points and caveats: Sequencing of the sorted subsets was shown by rarefaction to be incomplete despite large depth. Richness estimates generally favored naive over memory subsets. Shared clonotypes: approximately 5% naive CD4, around 3.4% naive CD8, about 2.5% memory CD4, 0.4% to 0.5% memory CD8.

For sorted subsets, 200 ng DNA per replicate equaled tens of thousands of T cell genomes. Here immunoSEQ multiplex PCR was the method, and the copy in TCRdb shows in-frame clones only, minus some. Of approximately 1,500,000 clones in the sample, over 95% were seen once. CDR3 length equals 14 residues. V lost 6 bases to trimming and J lost 3 bases; unmatched junction nucleotides: 8. The sample holds one count of this clone. Its antigen is still unknown. The TCR originated in a man aged 30-40 years in good health. Sequencing was done on a sample of naive CD4+ T cells sorted from blood. Indicated subset: CD45RA+ positively selected. The chain joins TRBV5-3 to TRBJ1-1; 7 bases align to TRBD1. TRBV5-3 belongs to the ORF category, with a function that is uncertain. This chain's CDR3 is CARTGTVRDTEAFF. Written as DNA, the CDR3 is TGTGCCAGAACGGGGACAGTCCGGGACACTGAAGCTTTCTTT.